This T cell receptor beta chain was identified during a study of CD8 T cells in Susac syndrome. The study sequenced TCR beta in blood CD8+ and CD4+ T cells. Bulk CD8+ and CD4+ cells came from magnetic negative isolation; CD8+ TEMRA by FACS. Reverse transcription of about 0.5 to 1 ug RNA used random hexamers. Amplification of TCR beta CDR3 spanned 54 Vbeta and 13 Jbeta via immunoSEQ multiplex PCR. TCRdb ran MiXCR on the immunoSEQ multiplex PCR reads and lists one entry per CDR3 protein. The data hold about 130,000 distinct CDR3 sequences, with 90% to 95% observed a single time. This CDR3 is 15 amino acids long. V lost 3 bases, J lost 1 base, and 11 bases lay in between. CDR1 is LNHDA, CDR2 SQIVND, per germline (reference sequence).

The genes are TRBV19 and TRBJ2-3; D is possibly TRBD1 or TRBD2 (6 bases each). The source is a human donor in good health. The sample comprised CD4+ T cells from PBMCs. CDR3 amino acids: CASSMRGDRTDTQYF. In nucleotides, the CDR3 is TGTGCCAGTAGTATGAGGGGGGACCGCACAGATACGCAGTATTTT. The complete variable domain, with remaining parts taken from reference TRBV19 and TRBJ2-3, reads DGGITQSPKYLFRKEGQNVTLSCEQNLNHDAMYWYRQDPGQGLRLIYYSQIVNDFQKGDIAEGYSVSREKKESFPLTVTSAQKNPTAFYLCASSMRGDRTDTQYFGPGTRLTVL.